These T cell receptor beta chains were read from a single sample in a study of blood T cell repertoires in COVID-19. Profiled with immunoSEQ multiplex PCR; TCRdb holds only in-frame clones, not every one. The table shows fewer than 250,000 clones, with around 84% occurring only once. The source material was peripheral blood. The source is a man aged 50 to 59 with COVID-19, enrolled during active disease. CDR3s include the opening cysteine and the closing phenylalanine or tryptophan. The size entry is marked missing in some rows and otherwise reads once, few, many or a size class.

clone_size	v_call	cdr3_aa
once	TRBV4-1	CASSLSPGGNYEQYF
-	TRBV5-4	CASSLAEGSEMF
-	TRBV7-2	CASSLGGREGRNEQFF
-	TRBV10-3	CAITDGQGKHAAAGELFF
-	TRBV7-8	CASRLSGSLTDTQYF
-	TRBV7-9	CASSLVAGRSDSNQPQHF
once	TRBV19	CASAFGQQSGNTIYF
-	TRBV7-9	CASSLRTHYGYTF
-	TRBV15	CATSRDLVEQFF
-	TRBV6-2/TRBV6-3	CASSYSSGRSTNEKLFF
-	TRBV7-6	CASSLEAGGGNTEAFF
-	TRBV3-1/TRBV3-2	CASRNGVWADTQYF
medium-sized	TRBV19	CASSPTGMTEAFF
-	TRBV10-3	CAITPTSDTYEQYF
few	TRBV4-2	CASSQGQPYNSPLHF
few	TRBV19	CASSIKDSNFPYEQYF
-	TRBV29-1	CSGELSGTPGGGQYF
-	TRBV7-8	CASLQGADQPQHF
-	TRBV3-1/TRBV3-2	CASRPDSGELFF
-	TRBV6-5	CASRGGNYEQYF
-	TRBV5-6	CASSLNRDYGYTF
-	TRBV5-4	CASSSGQDNQPQHF
-	TRBV19	CASSGTGAYNEQFF
-	TRBV5-4	CASGGVETQYF
-	TRBV4-1	CASSQVPGQGVIPQHF